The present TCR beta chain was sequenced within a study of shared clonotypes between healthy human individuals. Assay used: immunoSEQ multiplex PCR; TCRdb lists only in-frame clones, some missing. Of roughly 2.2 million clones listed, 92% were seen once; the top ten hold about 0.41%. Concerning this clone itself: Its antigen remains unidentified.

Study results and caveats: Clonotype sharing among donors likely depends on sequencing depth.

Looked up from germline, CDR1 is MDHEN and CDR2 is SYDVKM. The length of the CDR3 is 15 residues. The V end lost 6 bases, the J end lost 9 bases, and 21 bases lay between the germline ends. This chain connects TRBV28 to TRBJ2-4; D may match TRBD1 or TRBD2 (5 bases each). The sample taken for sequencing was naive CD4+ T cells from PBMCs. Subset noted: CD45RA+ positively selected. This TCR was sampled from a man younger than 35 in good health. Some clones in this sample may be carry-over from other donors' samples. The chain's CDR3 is CASSPRGRVRGIQYF. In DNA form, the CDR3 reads TGTGCCAGCAGCCCCCGGGGCAGGGTTCGTGGCATTCAGTACTTC. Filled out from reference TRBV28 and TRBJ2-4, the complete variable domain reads DVKVTQSSRYLVKRTGEKVFLECVQDMDHENMFWYRQDPGLGLRLIYFSYDVKMKEKGDIPEGYSVSREKKERFSLILESASTNQTSMYLCASSPRGRVRGIQYFGAGTRLSVL.